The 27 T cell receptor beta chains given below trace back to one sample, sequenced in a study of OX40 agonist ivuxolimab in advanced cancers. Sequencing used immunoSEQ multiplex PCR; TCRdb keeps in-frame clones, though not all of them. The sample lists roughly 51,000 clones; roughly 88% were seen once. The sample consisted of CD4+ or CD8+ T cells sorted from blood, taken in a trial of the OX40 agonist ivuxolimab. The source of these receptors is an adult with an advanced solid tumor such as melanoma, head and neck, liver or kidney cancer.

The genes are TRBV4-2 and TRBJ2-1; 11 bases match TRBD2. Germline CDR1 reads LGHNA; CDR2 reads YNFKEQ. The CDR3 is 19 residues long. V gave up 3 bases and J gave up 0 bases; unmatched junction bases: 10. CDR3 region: CASSQGLAAARSSYNEQFF. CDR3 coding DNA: TGTGCCAGCAGCCAGGGACTAGCGGCTGCAAGGAGCTCCTACAATGAGCAGTTCTTC.

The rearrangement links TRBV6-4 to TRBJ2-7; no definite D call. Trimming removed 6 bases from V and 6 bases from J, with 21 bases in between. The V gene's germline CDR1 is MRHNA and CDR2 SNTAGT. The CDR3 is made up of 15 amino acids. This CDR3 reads CASSQDLGSPTEQYF. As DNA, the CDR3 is TGTGCCAGCAGCCAAGATCTAGGATCACCTACCGAGCAGTACTTC.

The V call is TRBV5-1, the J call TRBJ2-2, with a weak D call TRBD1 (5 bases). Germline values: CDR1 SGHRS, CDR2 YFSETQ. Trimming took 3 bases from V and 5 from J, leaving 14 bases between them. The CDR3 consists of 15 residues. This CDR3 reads CASSSRTGHTGELFF. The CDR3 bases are TGCGCCAGCAGCTCCAGAACTGGACATACCGGGGAGCTGTTTTTT.

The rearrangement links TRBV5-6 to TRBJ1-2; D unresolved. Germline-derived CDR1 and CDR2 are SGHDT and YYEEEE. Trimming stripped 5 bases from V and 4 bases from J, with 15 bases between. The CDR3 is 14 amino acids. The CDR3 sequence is CASRPDLFLYGYTF. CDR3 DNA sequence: TGTGCCAGCAGACCTGATTTGTTCCTCTATGGCTACACCTTC. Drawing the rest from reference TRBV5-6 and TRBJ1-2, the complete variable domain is DAGVTQSPTHLIKTRGQQVTLRCSPKSGHDTVSWYQQALGQGPQFIFQYYEEEERQRGNFPDRFSGHQFPNYSSELNVNALLLGDSALYLCASRPDLFLYGYTFGSGTRLTVV.

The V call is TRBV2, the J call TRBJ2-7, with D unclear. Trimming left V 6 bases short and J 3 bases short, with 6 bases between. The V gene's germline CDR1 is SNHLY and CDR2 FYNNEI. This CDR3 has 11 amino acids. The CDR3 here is CASSVNYEQYF. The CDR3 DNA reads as TGTGCCAGCAGCGTAAACTACGAGCAGTACTTC. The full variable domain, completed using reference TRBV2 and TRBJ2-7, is EPEVTQTPSHQVTQMGQEVILRCVPISNHLYFYWYRQILGQKVEFLVSFYNNEISEKSEIFDDQFSVERPDGSNFTLKIRSTKLEDSAMYFCASSVNYEQYFGPGTRLTVT.

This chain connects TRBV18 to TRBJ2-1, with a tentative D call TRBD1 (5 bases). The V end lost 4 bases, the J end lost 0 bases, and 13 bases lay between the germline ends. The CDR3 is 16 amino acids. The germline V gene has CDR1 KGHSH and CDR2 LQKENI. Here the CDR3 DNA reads TGTGCCAGCTCACTAAGGGGCGAGAGCTCCTACAATGAGCAGTTCTTC. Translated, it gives CASSLRGESSYNEQFF.

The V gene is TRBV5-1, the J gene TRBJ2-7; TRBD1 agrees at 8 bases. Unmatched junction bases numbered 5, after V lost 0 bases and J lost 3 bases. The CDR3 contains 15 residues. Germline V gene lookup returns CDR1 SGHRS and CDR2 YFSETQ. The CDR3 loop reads CASSLDGQGFYEQYF. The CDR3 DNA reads TGCGCCAGCAGCTTGGACGGACAGGGATTCTACGAGCAGTACTTC.

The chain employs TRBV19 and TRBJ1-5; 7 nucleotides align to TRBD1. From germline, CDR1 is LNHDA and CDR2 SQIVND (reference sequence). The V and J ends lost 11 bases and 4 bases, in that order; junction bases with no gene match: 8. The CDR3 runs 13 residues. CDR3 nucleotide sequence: TGTGCCGTCGGACAGGCTGTGAATCAGCCCCAGCATTTT. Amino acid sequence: CAVGQAVNQPQHF. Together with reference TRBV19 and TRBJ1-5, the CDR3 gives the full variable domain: DGGITQSPKYLFRKEGQNVTLSCEQNLNHDAMYWYRQDPGQGLRLIYYSQIVNDFQKGDIAEGYSVSREKKESFPLTVTSAQKNPTAFYLCAVGQAVNQPQHFGDGTRLSIL.

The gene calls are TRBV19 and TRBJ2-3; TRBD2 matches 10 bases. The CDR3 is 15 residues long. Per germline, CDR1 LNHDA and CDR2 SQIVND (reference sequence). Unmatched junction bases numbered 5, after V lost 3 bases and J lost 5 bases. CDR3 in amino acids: CASSIGSSGGDTQYF. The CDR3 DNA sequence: TGTGCCAGTAGTATCGGATCTAGCGGGGGAGATACGCAGTATTTT. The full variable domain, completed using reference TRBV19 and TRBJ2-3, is DGGITQSPKYLFRKEGQNVTLSCEQNLNHDAMYWYRQDPGQGLRLIYYSQIVNDFQKGDIAEGYSVSREKKESFPLTVTSAQKNPTAFYLCASSIGSSGGDTQYFGPGTRLTVL.

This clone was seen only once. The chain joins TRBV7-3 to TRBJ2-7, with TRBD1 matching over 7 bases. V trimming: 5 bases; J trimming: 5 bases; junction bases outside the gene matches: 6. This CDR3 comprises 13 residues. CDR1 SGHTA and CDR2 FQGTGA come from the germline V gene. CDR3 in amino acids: CASSPQGSNEQYF. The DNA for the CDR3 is TGTGCCAGCAGCCCACAGGGGTCTAACGAGCAGTACTTC. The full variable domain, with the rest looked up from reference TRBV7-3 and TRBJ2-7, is GAGVSQTPSNKVTEKGKYVELRCDPISGHTALYWYRQSLGQGPEFLIYFQGTGAADDSGLPNDRFFAVRPEGSVSTLKIQRTERGDSAVYLCASSPQGSNEQYFGPGTRLTVT.

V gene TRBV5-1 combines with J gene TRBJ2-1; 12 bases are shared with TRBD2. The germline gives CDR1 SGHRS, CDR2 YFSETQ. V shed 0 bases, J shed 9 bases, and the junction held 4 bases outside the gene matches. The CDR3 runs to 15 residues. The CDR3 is CASSLDLAGGAEQFF. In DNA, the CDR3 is TGCGCCAGCAGCTTGGATCTAGCGGGAGGGGCTGAGCAGTTCTTC.

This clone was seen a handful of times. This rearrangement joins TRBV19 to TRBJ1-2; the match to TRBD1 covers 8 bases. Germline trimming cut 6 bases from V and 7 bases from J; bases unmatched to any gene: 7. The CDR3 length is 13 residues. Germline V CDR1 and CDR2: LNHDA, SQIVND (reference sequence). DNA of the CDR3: TGTGCCAGTAGCCCGACAGGGGCGGGTGGCTACACCTTC. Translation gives CASSPTGAGGYTF.

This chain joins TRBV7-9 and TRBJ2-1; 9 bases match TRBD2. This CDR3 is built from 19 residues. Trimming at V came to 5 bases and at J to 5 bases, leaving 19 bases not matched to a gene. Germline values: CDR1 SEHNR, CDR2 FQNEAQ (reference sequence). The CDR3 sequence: CASSPGLQGLANRNNEQFF. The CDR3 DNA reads TGTGCCAGCAGCCCGGGACTCCAGGGACTAGCCAACCGAAACAATGAGCAGTTCTTC.

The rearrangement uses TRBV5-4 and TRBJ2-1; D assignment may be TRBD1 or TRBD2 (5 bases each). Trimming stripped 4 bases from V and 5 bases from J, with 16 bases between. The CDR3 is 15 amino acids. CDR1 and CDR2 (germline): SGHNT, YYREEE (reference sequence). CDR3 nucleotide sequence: TGTGCCAGCAGCGGGGGAAGAAGGTTCGACAATGAGCAGTTCTTC. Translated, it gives CASSGGRRFDNEQFF.

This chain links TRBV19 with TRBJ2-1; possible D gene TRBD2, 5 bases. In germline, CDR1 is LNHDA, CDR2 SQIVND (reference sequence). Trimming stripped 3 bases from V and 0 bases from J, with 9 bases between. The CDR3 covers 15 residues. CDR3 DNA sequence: TGTGCCAGTAGTATCTTGGGGAGCTCCTACAATGAGCAGTTCTTC. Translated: CASSILGSSYNEQFF.

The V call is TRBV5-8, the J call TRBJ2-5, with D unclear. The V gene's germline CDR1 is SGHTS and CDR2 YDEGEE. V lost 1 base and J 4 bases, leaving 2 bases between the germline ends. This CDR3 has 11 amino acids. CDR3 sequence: CASSLLETQYF. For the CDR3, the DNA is TGTGCCAGCAGCTTGCTAGAGACCCAGTACTTC.

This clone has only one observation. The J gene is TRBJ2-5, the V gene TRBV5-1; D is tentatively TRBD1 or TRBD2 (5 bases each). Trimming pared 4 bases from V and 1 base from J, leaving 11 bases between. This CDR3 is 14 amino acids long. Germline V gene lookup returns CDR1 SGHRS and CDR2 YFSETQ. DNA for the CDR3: TGCGCCAGCAGCGGGGGTTCTCCCCAAGAGACCCAGTACTTC. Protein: CASSGGSPQETQYF.

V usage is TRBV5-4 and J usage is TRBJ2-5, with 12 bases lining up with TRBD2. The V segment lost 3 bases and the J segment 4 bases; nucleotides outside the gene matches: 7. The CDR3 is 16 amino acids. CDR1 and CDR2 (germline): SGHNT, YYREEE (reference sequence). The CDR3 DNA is TGTGCCAGCAGCTCTGAGCCGGGACTAGCGGGAGAGACCCAGTACTTC. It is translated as CASSSEPGLAGETQYF.

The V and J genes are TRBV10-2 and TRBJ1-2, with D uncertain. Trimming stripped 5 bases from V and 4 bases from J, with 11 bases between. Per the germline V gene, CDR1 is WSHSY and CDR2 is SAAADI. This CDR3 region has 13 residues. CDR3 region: CASSSGYLYGYTF. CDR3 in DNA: TGCGCCAGCAGTTCGGGTTACCTCTATGGCTACACCTTC.

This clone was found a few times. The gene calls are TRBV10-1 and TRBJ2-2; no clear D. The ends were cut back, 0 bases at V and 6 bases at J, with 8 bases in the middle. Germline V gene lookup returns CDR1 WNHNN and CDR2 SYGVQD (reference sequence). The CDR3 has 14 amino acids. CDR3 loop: CASSESNRAGELFF. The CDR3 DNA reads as TGCGCCAGCAGTGAGTCGAATCGAGCCGGGGAGCTGTTTTTT.

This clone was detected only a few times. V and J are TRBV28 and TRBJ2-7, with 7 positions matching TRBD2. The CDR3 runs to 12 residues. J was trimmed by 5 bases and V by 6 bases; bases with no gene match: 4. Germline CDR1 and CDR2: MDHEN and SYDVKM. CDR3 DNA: TGTGCCAGCAGAGAACGGGAGGACGAGCAGTACTTC. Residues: CASREREDEQYF.

The CDR3 region is CAWSGTPIYYEQYF. The DNA of the CDR3 is TGTGCCTGGAGTGGGACTCCGATATACTACGAGCAGTACTTC. This chain uses TRBV30 with TRBJ2-7, with D maybe TRBD2 (5 bases). The V end was cut by 1 base, the J end by 3 bases, with 13 bases between. The germline V gene encodes CDR1 GTSNPN and CDR2 SVGIG (reference sequence). CDR3 length: 14 residues. Full variable domain (rest looked up from reference TRBV30 and TRBJ2-7): SQTIHQWPATLVQPVGSPLSLECTVEGTSNPNLYWYRQAAGRGLQLLFYSVGIGQISSEVPQNLSASRPQDRQFILSSKKLLLSDSGFYLCAWSGTPIYYEQYFGPGTRLTVT.

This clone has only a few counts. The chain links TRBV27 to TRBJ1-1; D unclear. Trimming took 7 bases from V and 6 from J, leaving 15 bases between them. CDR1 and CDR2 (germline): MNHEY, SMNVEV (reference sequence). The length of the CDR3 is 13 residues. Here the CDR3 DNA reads TGTGCCAGCAAAGGCCTCCTGGCCGCTGAAGCTTTCTTT. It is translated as CASKGLLAAEAFF.

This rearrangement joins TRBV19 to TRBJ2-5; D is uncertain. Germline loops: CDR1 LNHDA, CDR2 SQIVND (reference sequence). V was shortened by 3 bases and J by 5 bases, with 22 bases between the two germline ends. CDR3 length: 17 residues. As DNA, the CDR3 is TGTGCCAGTAGTATTGGATACTCGGACCTGTTGACGGAGACCCAGTACTTC. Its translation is CASSIGYSDLLTETQYF.

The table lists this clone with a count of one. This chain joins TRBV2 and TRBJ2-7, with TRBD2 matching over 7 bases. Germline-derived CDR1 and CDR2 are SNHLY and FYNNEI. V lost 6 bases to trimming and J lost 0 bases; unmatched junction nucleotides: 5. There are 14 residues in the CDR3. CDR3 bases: TGTGCCAGCAGGACTAGCAGAAACTCCTACGAGCAGTACTTC. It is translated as CASRTSRNSYEQYF.

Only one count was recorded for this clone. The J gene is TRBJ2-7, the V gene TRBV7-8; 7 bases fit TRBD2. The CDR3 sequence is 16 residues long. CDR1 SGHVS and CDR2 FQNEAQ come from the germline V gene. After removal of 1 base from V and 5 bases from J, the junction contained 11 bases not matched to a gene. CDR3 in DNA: TGTGCCAGCAGCTTAGTCCCCCTAGCGGAGGGGCACGAGCAGTACTTC. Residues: CASSLVPLAEGHEQYF.

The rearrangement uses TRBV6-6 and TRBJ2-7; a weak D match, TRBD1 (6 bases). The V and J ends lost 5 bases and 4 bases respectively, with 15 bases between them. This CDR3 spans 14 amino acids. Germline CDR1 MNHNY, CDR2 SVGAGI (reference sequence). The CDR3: CASSDTGQPYEQYF. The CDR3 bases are TGTGCCAGCAGTGACACGGGACAACCTTACGAGCAGTACTTC.